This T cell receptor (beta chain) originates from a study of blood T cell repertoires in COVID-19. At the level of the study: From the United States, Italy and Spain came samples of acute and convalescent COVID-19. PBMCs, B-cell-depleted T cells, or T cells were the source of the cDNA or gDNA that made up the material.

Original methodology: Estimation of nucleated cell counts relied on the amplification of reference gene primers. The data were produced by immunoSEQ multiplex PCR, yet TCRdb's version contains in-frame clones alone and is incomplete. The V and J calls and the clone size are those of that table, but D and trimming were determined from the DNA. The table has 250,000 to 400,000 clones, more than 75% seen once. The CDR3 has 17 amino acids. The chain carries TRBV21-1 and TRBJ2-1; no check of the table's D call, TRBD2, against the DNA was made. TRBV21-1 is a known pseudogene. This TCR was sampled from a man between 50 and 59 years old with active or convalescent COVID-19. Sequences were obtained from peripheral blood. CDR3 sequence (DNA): TGTGCCAGCACGAATGCCAGGGGACTAGCGGCATACAATGAGCAGTTCTTC. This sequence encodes CASTNARGLAAYNEQFF.